The 9 T cell receptor beta chains reported below all come from one sample, sequenced in a study of blood T cell repertoires in COVID-19. The protocol was immunoSEQ multiplex PCR, while the TCRdb copy is restricted to in-frame clones and leaves out a portion. The sample carries around 30,000 clones, 85% to 95% recorded once. Sequencing was performed on peripheral blood. These receptor sequences come from a male donor with active COVID-19.

The chain has TRBV18 and TRBJ1-1; no definite D call. V lost 6 bases, J lost 2 bases, and 13 bases lay in between. This CDR3 is 14 amino acids long. Per germline, CDR1 KGHSH and CDR2 LQKENI. CDR3: CASSILQVNTEAFF. CDR3 coding DNA: TGTGCCAGCTCCATACTGCAGGTAAACACTGAAGCTTTCTTT.

V is TRBV4-1 and J is TRBJ2-1; 14 nucleotides agree with TRBD2. This CDR3 region has 17 residues. Germline V gene lookup returns CDR1 MGHRA and CDR2 YSYEKL. Trimming at V came to 4 bases and at J to 7 bases, leaving 9 bases not matched to a gene. The CDR3 DNA reads as TGCGCCAGCAGCCCACGGACTAGCGGGGGGTTATGGAATGAGCAGTTCTTC. Amino acids: CASSPRTSGGLWNEQFF.

The chain employs TRBV4-2 and TRBJ1-3; D is perhaps TRBD1 (6 bases). This CDR3 has 16 residues. V was trimmed by 2 bases and J by 0 bases, leaving 11 bases between them. The germline gives CDR1 LGHNA, CDR2 YNFKEQ. The CDR3 sequence: CASSQMGALSGNTIYF. The CDR3 DNA follows: TGTGCCAGCAGCCAAATGGGGGCGCTCTCTGGAAACACCATATATTTT.

The gene calls are TRBV4-1 and TRBJ1-4; D call uncertain. The V gene lost 7 bases and the J gene lost 3 bases, with 15 bases spanning the gap. Germline V gene data show CDR1 as MGHRA and CDR2 as YSYEKL. This CDR3 has 15 residues. The CDR3 DNA is TGCGCCAGCAACCAGATAGAACGAGCTAATGAAAAACTGTTTTTT. Amino acid sequence: CASNQIERANEKLFF.

This clone has just a few counts. The V call is TRBV11-2, the J call TRBJ1-2; 11 bases are shared with TRBD1. The CDR3 sequence is 15 residues long. Trimming removed 5 bases from V and 5 bases from J; junction bases left unmatched: 7. CDR1 is SGHAT and CDR2 is FQNNGV in the germline V gene. The CDR3, as DNA: TGTGCCAGCAGCCAGGACAGGGGGCGAGGGTATGGCTACACCTTC. Its translation: CASSQDRGRGYGYTF.

This clone has just one count. The chain recombines TRBV2 with TRBJ2-2; D gene unclear. The V gene lost 8 bases and the J gene lost 3 bases, with 7 bases spanning the gap. Germline V gene sequence: CDR1 SNHLY, CDR2 FYNNEI. The CDR3 has 12 amino acids. CDR3 DNA sequence: TGTGCCAGCTGTTCGGACACCGGGGAGCTGTTTTTT. Translated, it gives CASCSDTGELFF. The full variable domain, in which reference TRBV2 and TRBJ2-2 provide the parts outside the CDR3, is EPEVTQTPSHQVTQMGQEVILRCVPISNHLYFYWYRQILGQKVEFLVSFYNNEISEKSEIFDDQFSVERPDGSNFTLKIRSTKLEDSAMYFCASCSDTGELFFGEGSRLTVL.

The chain has TRBV18 and TRBJ2-2, with 12 bases matching TRBD2. The ends lost 0 bases at V and 5 bases at J; junction bases unmatched: 4. The CDR3 has 17 amino acids. The germline V gene encodes CDR1 KGHSH and CDR2 LQKENI. CDR3 coding DNA: TGTGCCAGCTCACCACCCGGACTAGCGGGGAATACCGGGGAGCTGTTTTTT. It yields the protein CASSPPGLAGNTGELFF.

This chain uses TRBV6-5 with TRBJ1-1; D is possibly TRBD1 (5 bases). Trimming removed 6 bases at V and 1 base at J, with 12 bases between. Germline V gives CDR1 MNHEY, CDR2 SVGAGI. The CDR3 loop spans 14 amino acids. CDR3 sequence reads: CASSPVGRNTEAFF. The CDR3 nucleotides are TGTGCCAGCAGCCCCGTGGGGCGGAACACTGAAGCTTTCTTT.

This chain connects TRBV5-6 to TRBJ1-6, with D possibly matching TRBD1 (5 bases). The CDR3 length is 15 residues. V shed 4 bases and J shed 13 bases, with 21 bases lying between them. Per the germline V gene, CDR1 is SGHDT and CDR2 is YYEEEE. The CDR3 sequence is CASSPGPGDAGPLHF. In nucleotides, the CDR3 is TGTGCCAGCAGCCCGGGACCGGGGGACGCCGGCCCCCTCCACTTT.